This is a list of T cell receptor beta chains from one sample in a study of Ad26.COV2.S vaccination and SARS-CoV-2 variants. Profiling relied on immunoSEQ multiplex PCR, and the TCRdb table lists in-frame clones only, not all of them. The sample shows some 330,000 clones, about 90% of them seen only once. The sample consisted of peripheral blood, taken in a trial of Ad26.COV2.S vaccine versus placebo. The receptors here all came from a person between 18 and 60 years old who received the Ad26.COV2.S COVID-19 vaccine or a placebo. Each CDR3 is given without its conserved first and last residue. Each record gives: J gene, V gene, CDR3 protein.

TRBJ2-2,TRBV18,ASSPSPQQELF
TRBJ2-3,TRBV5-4,ASSPGLATRDTQY
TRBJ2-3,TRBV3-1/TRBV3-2,ASSQTGSRGTDTQY
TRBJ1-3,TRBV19,ASSVRRGNTIY
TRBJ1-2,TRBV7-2,ASSSYQGPTNYGYT
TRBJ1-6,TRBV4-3,ASSRRQPKGSSYNSPLH
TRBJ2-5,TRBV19,ASSIVSEWGYQETQY
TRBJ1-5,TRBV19,ASSVRQGNQPQH
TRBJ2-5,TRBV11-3,ASSLEDGQETQY
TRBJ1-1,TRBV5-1,ASSSGGGYTEAF
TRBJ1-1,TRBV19,ASSITVAGTEAF
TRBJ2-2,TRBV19,AIISRSGELF
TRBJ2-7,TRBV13,ASRGSYEQY
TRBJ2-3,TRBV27,ASRFRGLAWDTQY